The 29 T cell receptor beta chains in this list originate from one sample, sequenced in a study of radiation and T cells in renal cell carcinoma. Indicated time point: blood 2 weeks post-SBRT. Stated treatment: 15 Gy SBRT to primary tumor, nephrectomy 4 weeks later. Profiled with immunoSEQ multiplex PCR; TCRdb holds only in-frame clones, not every one. This sample carries about 120,000 clones, about four fifths of them seen once, and the ten largest clones take 5.8%. Sequencing used blood, obtained from a patient whose treatment included radiotherapy and nephrectomy. Receptors originate from a middle-aged man with renal cell carcinoma.

This chain uses TRBV11-2 with TRBJ1-1; 10 nucleotides align to TRBD1. CDR1 and CDR2 (germline): SGHAT, FQNNGV. CDR3 size: 14 residues. The V and J ends lost 0 bases and 8 bases, in that order; junction bases with no gene match: 3. This CDR3 is CASSLEGQGSEAFF. The CDR3 DNA reads as TGTGCCAGCAGCTTAGAGGGACAGGGGTCCGAAGCTTTCTTT.

The V and J genes are TRBV6-1 and TRBJ2-4; no reliable D call. The CDR3 is made up of 11 amino acids. V was trimmed by 3 bases and J by 8 bases, leaving 5 bases between them. CDR1 and CDR2 (germline): MNHNS, SASEGT. DNA for the CDR3: TGTGCCAGCAGTGAGTCGTACATTCAGTACTTC. Protein: CASSESYIQYF.

In its sample, this clone was seen a few times. V and J are TRBV13 and TRBJ2-3, with 9 bases identical to TRBD2. From germline, CDR1 is PRHDT and CDR2 FYEKMQ (reference sequence). V dropped 4 bases and J dropped 3; count of bases not matched to a gene: 2. The CDR3 spans 14 residues. The CDR3 reads CASSSSGRTDTQYF. CDR3 DNA: TGTGCCAGCAGCTCCAGCGGGAGGACAGATACGCAGTATTTT. Full variable domain (rest looked up from reference TRBV13 and TRBJ2-3): AAGVIQSPRHLIKEKRETATLKCYPIPRHDTVYWYQQGPGQDPQFLISFYEKMQSDKGSIPDRFSAQQFSDYHSELNMSSLELGDSALYFCASSSSGRTDTQYFGPGTRLTVL.

This clone appeared a single time. This chain uses TRBV2 with TRBJ1-5; 7 bases are shared with TRBD1. Germline V gene sequence: CDR1 SNHLY, CDR2 FYNNEI. This CDR3 comprises 14 residues. V dropped 7 bases and J dropped 7; count of bases not matched to a gene: 10. The CDR3 coding sequence is TGTGCCAGCAATATTGGGACAGTCGCGCAGCCCCAGCATTTT. Residues: CASNIGTVAQPQHF.

The gene calls are TRBV28 and TRBJ1-2; the D is unclear. This CDR3 contains 15 residues. The V and J ends lost 7 bases and 0 bases respectively, with 15 bases between them. In germline, CDR1 is MDHEN, CDR2 SYDVKM. CDR3 in DNA: TGTGCCAGCATCCCCGGAGGAGGCGCTAACTATGGCTACACCTTC. Its translation: CASIPGGGANYGYTF.

V usage is TRBV11-1 and J usage is TRBJ2-5; TRBD2 aligns across 8 bases. From germline, CDR1 is SGHAT and CDR2 FQDESV (reference sequence). The V and J ends lost 6 bases and 3 bases, in that order; junction bases with no gene match: 18. This CDR3 contains 18 residues. CDR3 loop: CASSYRGLVGGKEETQYF. The CDR3 coding sequence is TGTGCCAGCAGTTACCGGGGACTAGTAGGGGGAAAGGAAGAGACCCAGTACTTC. Complete variable domain (other parts from reference TRBV11-1 and TRBJ2-5): EAEVAQSPRYKITEKSQAVAFWCDPISGHATLYWYRQILGQGPELLVQFQDESVVDDSQLPKDRFSAERLKGVDSTLKIQPAELGDSAMYLCASSYRGLVGGKEETQYFGPGTRLLVL.

V is TRBV10-2 and J is TRBJ2-7; 8 bases agree with TRBD2. Trimming at V came to 3 bases and at J to 1 base, leaving 5 bases not matched to a gene. The CDR3 contains 15 residues. Looked up from germline, CDR1 is WSHSY and CDR2 is SAAADI. The CDR3 protein is CASSDRAGGSYEQYF. The CDR3 region has the DNA TGCGCCAGCAGTGACCGGGCGGGAGGATCCTACGAGCAGTACTTC.

The rearrangement joins TRBV19 to TRBJ2-4; 8 nucleotides agree with TRBD2. J was trimmed by 6 bases and V by 2 bases; bases with no gene match: 9. Germline CDR1 and CDR2: LNHDA and SQIVND (reference sequence). The CDR3 has 16 amino acids. The CDR3: CASSIPTTSGANIQYF. For the CDR3, the DNA is TGTGCCAGTAGTATACCCACTACTAGCGGCGCAAACATTCAGTACTTC. Combining the CDR3 with reference TRBV19 and TRBJ2-4 gives the whole variable domain DGGITQSPKYLFRKEGQNVTLSCEQNLNHDAMYWYRQDPGQGLRLIYYSQIVNDFQKGDIAEGYSVSREKKESFPLTVTSAQKNPTAFYLCASSIPTTSGANIQYFGAGTRLSVL.

This chain connects TRBV7-2 to TRBJ2-3, with TRBD1 identical over 8 bases. V lost 5 bases, J lost 3 bases, and 7 bases stayed unmatched. The CDR3 runs to 15 residues. Germline V gene lookup returns CDR1 SGHTA and CDR2 FQGNSA. The CDR3: CASSPQGGRTDTQYF. The CDR3 DNA reads TGTGCCAGCAGCCCACAGGGGGGTAGGACAGATACGCAGTATTTT. The full variable domain, completed using reference TRBV7-2 and TRBJ2-3, is GAGVSQSPSNKVTEKGKDVELRCDPISGHTALYWYRQSLGQGLEFLIYFQGNSAPDKSGLPSDRFSAERTGGSVSTLTIQRTQQEDSAVYLCASSPQGGRTDTQYFGPGTRLTVL.

The chain recombines TRBV1 with TRBJ2-3; TRBD2 is the table's D call and was not checked against the DNA. TRBV1 is marked as a pseudogene. The CDR3 is 19 amino acids. CDR3 sequence: CTSSQDVASGRITTDTQYF. DNA for the CDR3: TGCACCAGCAGCCAAGATGTGGCTAGCGGGAGGATAACGACAGATACGCAGTATTTT.

The V call is TRBV11-2, the J call TRBJ2-7; 7 bases align to TRBD2. CDR1 and CDR2 from the germline V gene are SGHAT and FQNNGV. J lost 4 bases, V lost 1 base, and 7 bases had no gene match. There are 15 residues in the CDR3. The CDR3 nucleotides are TGTGCCAGCAGCTTAGTAGTGGGAGGGCCTTACGAGCAGTACTTC. Protein product: CASSLVVGGPYEQYF.

This sequence joins TRBV5-1 and TRBJ1-4; D might be TRBD1 (6 bases). The CDR3 runs 12 residues. Germline assignment: CDR1 SGHRS and CDR2 YFSETQ. V was trimmed by 2 bases and J by 8 bases, leaving 7 bases between them. CDR3 residues: CASSLQGEKLFF. CDR3 in DNA: TGCGCCAGCAGCTTACAGGGCGAAAAACTGTTTTTT.

This chain connects TRBV4-3 to TRBJ1-2, with a tentative D call TRBD1 (6 bases). The germline gives CDR1 LGHNA, CDR2 YSLEER. CDR3 length: 15 residues. Trimming pared 1 base from V and 2 bases from J, leaving 11 bases between. CDR3 nucleotide sequence: TGCGCCAGCAGCCAAGCAGGCGGACAGAACTATGGCTACACCTTC. Protein product: CASSQAGGQNYGYTF.

The chain combines TRBV7-9 with TRBJ2-7; 8 bases agree with TRBD2. Per germline, CDR1 SEHNR and CDR2 FQNEAQ (reference sequence). J was trimmed by 2 bases and V by 5 bases; bases with no gene match: 8. CDR3 length: 15 residues. CDR3 sequence: CASSPREGVTYEQYF. The CDR3 DNA sequence: TGTGCCAGCAGCCCACGGGAGGGGGTTACCTACGAGCAGTACTTC.

This rearrangement joins TRBV5-4 to TRBJ1-2, with D perhaps TRBD1 (6 bases). The CDR3 spans 15 residues. The germline V and J ends were trimmed by 0 bases and 3 bases, with 12 bases remaining between them. CDR1 and CDR2 (germline): SGHNT, YYREEE (reference sequence). For the CDR3, the DNA is TGTGCCAGCAGCTTGGGACAGGACAGTTACTATGGCTACACCTTC. It specifies CASSLGQDSYYGYTF.

V gene TRBV30 combines with J gene TRBJ1-1; D possibly corresponds to TRBD1 (5 bases). The CDR3 sequence is 12 residues long. Germline lookup yields CDR1 GTSNPN and CDR2 SVGIG (reference sequence). Trimming shortened V by 3 bases and J by 5 bases, and 10 bases separated the two germline ends. The chain's CDR3 is CAWSSGQTEAFF. The DNA for the CDR3 is TGTGCCTGGAGCTCTGGACAAACTGAAGCTTTCTTT. Drawing the rest from reference TRBV30 and TRBJ1-1, the complete variable domain is SQTIHQWPATLVQPVGSPLSLECTVEGTSNPNLYWYRQAAGRGLQLLFYSVGIGQISSEVPQNLSASRPQDRQFILSSKKLLLSDSGFYLCAWSSGQTEAFFGQGTRLTVV.

This chain joins TRBV7-8 and TRBJ2-2; D is uncertain. Trimming removed 1 base at V and 3 bases at J, with 6 bases between. Germline V gene data show CDR1 as SGHVS and CDR2 as FQNEAQ. The CDR3 contains 14 residues. The CDR3 region has the DNA TGTGCCAGCAGCTTAGTCCAGTACACCGGGGAGCTGTTTTTT. Its protein is CASSLVQYTGELFF.

The rearrangement joins TRBV18 to TRBJ2-7; a weak D match, TRBD1 (6 bases). V lost 3 bases to trimming and J lost 7 bases, with 16 bases between them. Germline lookup yields CDR1 KGHSH and CDR2 LQKENI. The CDR3 totals 14 residues. CDR3 amino acids: CASSPPLRGREQYF. DNA of the CDR3: TGTGCCAGCTCACCTCCTCTCAGGGGAAGGGAGCAGTACTTC. Complete variable domain (other parts from reference TRBV18 and TRBJ2-7): NAGVMQNPRHLVRRRGQEARLRCSPMKGHSHVYWYRQLPEEGLKFMVYLQKENIIDESGMPKERFSAEFPKEGPSILRIQQVVRGDSAAYFCASSPPLRGREQYFGPGTRLTVT.

The chain has TRBV27 and TRBJ1-1; 11 positions match TRBD1. The CDR3 extends over 14 amino acids. CDR1 is MNHEY and CDR2 is SMNVEV in the germline V gene (reference sequence). The V segment lost 4 bases and the J segment 5 bases; nucleotides outside the gene matches: 3. The CDR3 DNA reads as TGTGCCAGCAGTTACCGGGACAGGGGGACTGAAGCTTTCTTT. This translates into CASSYRDRGTEAFF.

This clone has just one count. The chain couples TRBV6-5 to TRBJ2-2; D might be TRBD2 (6 bases). This CDR3 has 15 amino acids. V was pared by 3 bases and J by 3 bases, with 11 bases between. The germline V gene has CDR1 MNHEY and CDR2 SVGAGI. CDR3 sequence (DNA): TGTGCCAGCAGTTATGGGGGAGGCTACACCGGGGAGCTGTTTTTT. As protein: CASSYGGGYTGELFF.

This chain connects TRBV28 to TRBJ2-7; possible D gene TRBD1, 6 bases. Germline values: CDR1 MDHEN, CDR2 SYDVKM. There are 15 residues in the CDR3. The V end lost 4 bases, the J end lost 3 bases, and 16 bases lay between the germline ends. The chain's CDR3 is CASSSPAGRGYEQYF. The CDR3, as DNA: TGTGCCAGCAGTTCACCCGCGGGCAGGGGCTACGAGCAGTACTTC.

The chain has TRBV30 and TRBJ2-3; D may be TRBD2 (5 bases). The germline gives CDR1 GTSNPN, CDR2 SVGIG (reference sequence). The V gene lost 0 bases and the J gene lost 4 bases, with 8 bases spanning the gap. The length of the CDR3 is 13 residues. The CDR3 coding sequence is TGTGCCTGGAGTGTGGGAGCGGCAGATACGCAGTATTTT. Translated: CAWSVGAADTQYF.

The V and J genes are TRBV9 and TRBJ1-1; D gene unclear. The CDR3 totals 15 residues. Germline V lookup: CDR1 SGDLS, CDR2 YYNGEE. Trimming left V 0 bases short and J 3 bases short, with 12 bases between. The CDR3 DNA follows: TGTGCCAGCAGCGTAGAGGGCAGGTTGGACACTGAAGCTTTCTTT. It translates to CASSVEGRLDTEAFF.

This clone appeared a few times. The chain employs TRBV9 and TRBJ1-5; 9 bases line up with TRBD1. The germline CDR1 and CDR2 sequences are SGDLS and YYNGEE. The CDR3 contains 15 residues. Trimming cost V 2 bases and J 4 bases; bases outside gene matches: 4. The CDR3 region has the DNA TGTGCCAGCAGCGTCACAGGGGGCGAAAATCAGCCCCAGCATTTT. Translating gives CASSVTGGENQPQHF.

This chain uses TRBV9 with TRBJ2-2; 13 bases are a match to TRBD2. CDR3 size: 17 residues. The germline V gene has CDR1 SGDLS and CDR2 YYNGEE. After removal of 4 bases from V and 2 bases from J, the junction contained 5 bases not matched to a gene. This CDR3 is CASSFGLAGVNTGELFF. CDR3 sequence (DNA): TGTGCCAGCAGCTTCGGACTAGCGGGGGTTAACACCGGGGAGCTGTTTTTT.

The chain links TRBV28 to TRBJ1-5, with D hard to call. The germline V and J ends were trimmed by 6 bases and 7 bases, with 19 bases remaining between them. CDR1 and CDR2 (germline): MDHEN, SYDVKM. The CDR3 is 15 amino acids. The CDR3 sequence: CASRVPGLFRQPQHF. The CDR3 nucleotides are TGTGCCAGCAGGGTTCCGGGGTTGTTCAGACAGCCCCAGCATTTT. The variable domain in full, completed from reference TRBV28 and TRBJ1-5, reads DVKVTQSSRYLVKRTGEKVFLECVQDMDHENMFWYRQDPGLGLRLIYFSYDVKMKEKGDIPEGYSVSREKKERFSLILESASTNQTSMYLCASRVPGLFRQPQHFGDGTRLSIL.

The chain recombines TRBV5-1 with TRBJ2-1; tentative D call: TRBD1 (6 bases). The CDR3 contains 15 residues. Germline assignment: CDR1 SGHRS and CDR2 YFSETQ. V lost 7 bases and J 6 bases, leaving 20 bases between the germline ends. This chain's CDR3 is CASSRGRGNGNEQFF. CDR3 nucleotides: TGCGCCAGCTCACGGGGCAGGGGAAACGGCAATGAGCAGTTCTTC. Together with reference TRBV5-1 and TRBJ2-1, the CDR3 gives the full variable domain: KAGVTQTPRYLIKTRGQQVTLSCSPISGHRSVSWYQQTPGQGLQFLFEYFSETQRNKGNFPGRFSGRQFSNSRSEMNVSTLELGDSALYLCASSRGRGNGNEQFFGPGTRLTVL.

This clone was recorded a few times. One end of the junction fails to match germline, which may point to a read error. This rearrangement joins TRBV7-7 to TRBJ1-1; the D is unclear. This CDR3 contains 13 residues. Germline V lookup: CDR1 SSHAT, CDR2 FNYEAQ (reference sequence). The DNA of the CDR3 is TGTGCTAGCAGCTCCGAGCCGAACACTGAAGCTTTCTTT. Encoded protein: CASSSEPNTEAFF.

The chain is built from TRBV5-8 and TRBJ2-3; D is tentatively TRBD1 or TRBD2 (5 bases each). Trimming cost V 6 bases and J 3 bases, with 8 bases left between them. In germline, CDR1 is SGHTS, CDR2 YDEGEE. CDR3 length: 12 amino acids. The DNA for the CDR3 is TGTGCCAGCATTTGGGGGACAGATACGCAGTATTTT. It codes for CASIWGTDTQYF.